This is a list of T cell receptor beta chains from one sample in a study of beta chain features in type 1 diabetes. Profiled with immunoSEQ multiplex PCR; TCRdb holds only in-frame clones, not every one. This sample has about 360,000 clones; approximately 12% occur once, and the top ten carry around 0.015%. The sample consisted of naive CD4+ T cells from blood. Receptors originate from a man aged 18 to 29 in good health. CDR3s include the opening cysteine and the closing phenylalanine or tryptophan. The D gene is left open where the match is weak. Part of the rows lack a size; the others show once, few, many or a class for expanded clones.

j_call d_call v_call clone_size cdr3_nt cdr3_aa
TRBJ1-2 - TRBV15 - TGTGCCACCAGCAGGGGACTGGCTAACTATGGCTACACCTTC CATSRGLANYGYTF
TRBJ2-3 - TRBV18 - TGTGCCAGCTCACCGCAGGGAGATACGCAGTATTTT CASSPQGDTQYF
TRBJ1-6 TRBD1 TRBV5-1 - TGCGCCAGCAGCATCCGGGACAGCCATAATTCACCCCTCCACTTT CASSIRDSHNSPLHF
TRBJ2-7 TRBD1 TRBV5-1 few TGCGCCAGCAGCTTGACAGGGGGACCCTACGAGCAGTACTTC CASSLTGGPYEQYF
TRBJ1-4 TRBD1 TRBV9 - TGTGCCAGCGGACCGGGACAGCCTAATGAAAAACTGTTTTTT CASGPGQPNEKLFF
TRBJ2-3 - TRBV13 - TGTGCCAGCAGCTTAGTCTCTTATACGCAGTATTTT CASSLVSYTQYF
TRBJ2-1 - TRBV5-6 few TGTGCCAGCAGCCTCGGTCTAGACGTGGATGAGCAGTTCTTC CASSLGLDVDEQFF
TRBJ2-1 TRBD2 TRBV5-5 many TGTGCCAGCAGCGTACTAGCGGAGCGGGATGAGCAGTTCTTC CASSVLAERDEQFF
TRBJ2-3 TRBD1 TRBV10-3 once TGTGCCATGTCTAGGGACAGGGGTCCAGATACGCAGTATTTT CAMSRDRGPDTQYF
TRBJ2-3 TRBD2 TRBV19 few TGTGCCAGTAGTATATATGGGACTAGGGCCACAGATACGCAGTATTTT CASSIYGTRATDTQYF
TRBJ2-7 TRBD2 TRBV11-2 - TGTGCCAGCAGCTTAGTTCCGGGACTAGCGGGACTAACCTACGAGCAGTACTTC CASSLVPGLAGLTYEQYF
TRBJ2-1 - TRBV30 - TGTGCCTGGAGTTTCCTGGGGGCCCCCCAGTTCTTC CAWSFLGAPQFF
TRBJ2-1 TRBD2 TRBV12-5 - TGTGCTAGTGGGAGAGGGCTAGCGGGGTACAATGAGCAGTTCTTC CASGRGLAGYNEQFF
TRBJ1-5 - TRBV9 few TGTGCCAGCAGCGTCGCCACAGACAATCAGCCCCAGCATTTT CASSVATDNQPQHF
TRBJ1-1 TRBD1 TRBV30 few TGTGCCTGGAGTCAAAGACCGGGACAGCCTGAAGCTTTCTTT CAWSQRPGQPEAFF
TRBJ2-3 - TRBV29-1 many TGCAGCGTCCGGGACTCCACAGATACGCAGTATTTT CSVRDSTDTQYF
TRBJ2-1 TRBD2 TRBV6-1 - TGTGCCAGCAGTGAAGGGACTAGCGGCTACAATGAGCAGTTCTTC CASSEGTSGYNEQFF
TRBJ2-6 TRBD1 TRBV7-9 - TGTGCCAGCAGCCAGAATCCGGGACAGGGGAACTCTGGGGCCAACGTCCTGACTTTC CASSQNPGQGNSGANVLTF
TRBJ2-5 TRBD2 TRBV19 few TGTGCCACCTCTCGGGGGGACCAAGAGACCCAGTACTTC CATSRGDQETQYF
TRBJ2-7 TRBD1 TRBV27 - TGTGCCAGCACGGCAGGGCCCCACAGGGGGGCTCCTTCTTACGAGCAGTACTTC CASTAGPHRGAPSYEQYF
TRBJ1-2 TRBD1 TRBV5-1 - TGCGCCAGCAGCTTGGAGGGGGCTCGGACCTATGGCTACACCTTC CASSLEGARTYGYTF
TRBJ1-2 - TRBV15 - TGTGCCACCAGCAAGGGCGGGCAGACGCTGAGGGGCTACACCTTC CATSKGGQTLRGYTF
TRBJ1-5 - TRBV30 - TGTGCCTGGGAACAGAATAGCAATCAGCCCCAGCATTTT CAWEQNSNQPQHF
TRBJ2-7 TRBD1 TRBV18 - TGTGCCAGCTCCCGGACAGGGGGCTCCTACGAGCAGTACTTC CASSRTGGSYEQYF
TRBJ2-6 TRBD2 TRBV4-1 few TGCGCCAGCAGACCCGGCAGCGGGGGGGCTTCTGGGGCCAACGTCCTGACTTTC CASRPGSGGASGANVLTF
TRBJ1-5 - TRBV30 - TGTGCCTGCTCATCGGGGGGTGGTTTTCAGCCCCAGCATTTT CACSSGGGFQPQHF
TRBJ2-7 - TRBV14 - TGTGCCAGCAGCCAGGGGACAAACTACGAGCAGTACTTC CASSQGTNYEQYF
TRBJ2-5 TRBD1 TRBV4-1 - TGCGCCAGCAGCCAAGGCGGGACAGGAGGATTGGCCCAGTACTTC CASSQGGTGGLAQYF
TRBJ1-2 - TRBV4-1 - TGCGCCAGCACCCGGCCAGGGACTAACTATGGCTACACCTTC CASTRPGTNYGYTF
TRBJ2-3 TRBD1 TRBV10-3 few TGTGCCATCAGTAAACAGGGGGCCTCAGATACGCAGTATTTT CAISKQGASDTQYF
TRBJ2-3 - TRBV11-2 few TGTGCCAGCAGCCCAACCCTCCGTGGTAGCAGAAGCACAGATACGCAGTATTTT CASSPTLRGSRSTDTQYF
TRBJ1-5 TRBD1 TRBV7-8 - TGTGCCAGCAGCTTAGAAGGGGGCCATCAGCCCCAGCATTTT CASSLEGGHQPQHF
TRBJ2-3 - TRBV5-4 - TGTGCCAGCAGCTTGCCCCCAATCGATACGCAGTATTTT CASSLPPIDTQYF
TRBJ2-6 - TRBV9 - TGTGCCAGCAGCGTAGATCCCCTGGGCAGGATGAGCTCTGGGGCCAACGTCCTGACTTTC CASSVDPLGRMSSGANVLTF
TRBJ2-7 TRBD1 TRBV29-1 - TGCAGCGTTGTAGCTCGGGACAGGGGTTTCTACGAGCAGTACTTC CSVVARDRGFYEQYF
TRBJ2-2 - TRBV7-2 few TGTGCCAGCAGCTTAGTATGGGGGCCGGACGGGGAGCTGTTTTTT CASSLVWGPDGELFF
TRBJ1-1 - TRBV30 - TGTGCCTGGAGGAGGTCTGCCGGGGCTGAAGCTTTCTTT CAWRRSAGAEAFF
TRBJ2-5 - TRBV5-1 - TGCGCCAGCAGCTGGTCCGCTACACCTCCGGGGGAGACCCAGTACTTC CASSWSATPPGETQYF
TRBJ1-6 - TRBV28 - TGTGCCAGCAATAGCGCCAGCTCCTATAATTCACCCCTCCACTTT CASNSASSYNSPLHF
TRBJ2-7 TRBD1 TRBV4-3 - TGCGCCAGCAGCCAAAGTATCGGACAGGGGACCTACGAGCAGTACTTC CASSQSIGQGTYEQYF
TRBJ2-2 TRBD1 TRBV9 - TGTGCCAGCAGGCCCGGGACAGGGGCCACCGGGGAGCTGTTTTTT CASRPGTGATGELFF
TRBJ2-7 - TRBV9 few TGTGCCAGCAGCGTAGTACAGGGCAGCGAGCAGTACTTC CASSVVQGSEQYF
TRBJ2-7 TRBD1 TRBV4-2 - TGTGCCAGCAGCCAGGGGGACAGTTCCTCCCGCCACGAGCAGTACTTC CASSQGDSSSRHEQYF
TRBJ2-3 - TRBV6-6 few TGTGCCAGCACCCGACTAGGGGAGGGCACAGATACGCAGTATTTT CASTRLGEGTDTQYF
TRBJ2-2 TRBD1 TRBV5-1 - TGCGCCAGCAGCCGGGGACAGGGATCGAACACCGGGGAGCTGTTTTTT CASSRGQGSNTGELFF
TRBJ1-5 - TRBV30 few TGTGCCTGGACCCCCCGGTCGGATCAGCCCCAGCATTTT CAWTPRSDQPQHF
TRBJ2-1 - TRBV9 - TGTGCCAGCAGCGTAGGGGGGGTCGCCTACAATGAGCAGTTCTTC CASSVGGVAYNEQFF
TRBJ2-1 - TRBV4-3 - TGCGCCAGCAGCCAAGACAAGGGGAAGTACAATGAGCAGTTCTTC CASSQDKGKYNEQFF
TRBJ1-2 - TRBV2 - TGTGCCAGCAGTCCAGGGCAGGGCTGGGGCTACACCTTC CASSPGQGWGYTF
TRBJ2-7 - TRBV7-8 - TGTGCCAGCAGCTCTCGGGAGGGGGCGAGGTACGAGCAGTACTTC CASSSREGARYEQYF
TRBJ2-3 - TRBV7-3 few TGTGCCAGCAGCTTATTTGGCGGGGACACAGATACGCAGTATTTT CASSLFGGDTDTQYF
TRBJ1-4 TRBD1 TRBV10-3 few TGTGCCATCAGGGACTCCGGGACAGATGAAAAACTGTTTTTT CAIRDSGTDEKLFF
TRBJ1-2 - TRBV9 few TGTGCCAGCAGCGTAGCCGCAGATCCAATCGTCTATGGCTACACCTTC CASSVAADPIVYGYTF
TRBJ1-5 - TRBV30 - TGTGCCTGGAGTGAGAGTTTCCAGCCCCAGCATTTT CAWSESFQPQHF
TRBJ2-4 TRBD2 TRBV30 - TGTGCCTGGAGTATTCCGGGGACTAGCGGGGGGAGAGCCAAAAACATTCAGTACTTC CAWSIPGTSGGRAKNIQYF
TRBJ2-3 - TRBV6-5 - TGTGCCAGCAGTCCAAAAAGGGGCGGCACAGATACGCAGTATTTT CASSPKRGGTDTQYF
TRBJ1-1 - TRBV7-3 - TGTGCCAGCAGCTTGCGGACAGCCGCGAAAGCTTTCTTT CASSLRTAAKAFF
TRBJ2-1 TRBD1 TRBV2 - TGTGCCAGCAGTGAAGCGGGGACAGGATGGTACAATGAGCAGTTCTTC CASSEAGTGWYNEQFF
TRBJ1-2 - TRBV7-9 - TGTGCCAGCACCGAGTACCTGCGGGCTTATGGCTACACCTTC CASTEYLRAYGYTF